Shown below are 27 T cell receptor beta chains from a single sample sequenced in a study of tumor and adjacent non-tumor tissue in lung cancer. TCRbeta libraries were built with three rounds of nested PCR, modified from ARM-PCR. TCRdb recomputed calls from the multiplex PCR reads with MiXCR, one row per CDR3 protein. The data contain about 110,000 distinct CDR3 sequences, over 55% of them singletons. No cell sorting was done before RNA was extracted from the tissue. More than 3 cm separated this lung sample from the edge of the tumor. Specimen: distant non-tumor lung tissue. All receptors derive from a man aged 60 to 75 with non-small cell lung cancer.

Comments on this clonotype: A much larger clone differs from this one at a single base, so this may be a read error. The chain couples TRBV11-2 to TRBJ2-5; perhaps D is TRBD1 or TRBD2 (6 bases each). The CDR3 extends over 15 amino acids. The germline V gene encodes CDR1 SGHAT and CDR2 FQNNGV. Trimming cost V 0 bases and J 5 bases, with 13 bases left between them. CDR3 nucleotide sequence: TGTGCCAGCAGCTTAGACGGGGGCCAATTCGAGACCCAGTACTTC. Encoded protein: CASSLDGGQFETQYF.

This clonotype was counted ten times or more. The chain uses TRBV12-3 or TRBV12-4 and TRBJ1-5; TRBD1 matches 8 bases. With 7 bases clipped from V and 3 bases from J, the junction kept 5 bases outside the gene matches. The CDR3 totals 14 residues. In nucleotides, the CDR3 is TGTGCCAGCAATACAGGGGGTCCCAATCAGCCCCAGCATTTT. It encodes CASNTGGPNQPQHF.

This clonotype showed up many times. The chain combines TRBV7-2 with TRBJ1-2; D not resolved. Germline-derived CDR1 and CDR2 are SGHTA and FQGNSA. There are 14 residues in the CDR3. V lost 2 bases and J lost 4, with 11 bases in between. The CDR3 reads CASSLQDGLYGYTF. CDR3 in DNA: TGTGCCAGCAGCTTACAGGACGGCCTCTATGGCTACACCTTC.

The chain is built from TRBV28 and TRBJ2-5; weak D call: TRBD1 (7 bases). This CDR3 is 16 amino acids long. CDR1 is MDHEN, CDR2 SYDVKM, per germline. Trimming removed 3 bases from V and 9 bases from J, with 23 bases in between. The CDR3 region is CASSFPKGQLGEAQYF. The DNA for the CDR3 is TGTGCCAGCAGTTTCCCAAAGGGACAGCTAGGGGAGGCCCAGTACTTC.

The V and J genes are TRBV19 and TRBJ1-1; no reliable D call. CDR3 length: 15 amino acids. Germline assignment: CDR1 LNHDA and CDR2 SQIVND (reference sequence). V dropped 3 bases and J dropped 1 base, with 12 bases sitting between them. The CDR3 sequence: CASSIFLGSNTEAFF. CDR3 DNA sequence: TGTGCCAGTAGTATCTTTTTGGGTTCGAACACTGAAGCTTTCTTT.

To note about this clonotype: Germline is not matched at one junction end, which may reflect a read error. This rearrangement joins TRBV29-1 to TRBJ2-6; the match to TRBD2 covers 8 bases. Germline V gene sequence: CDR1 SQVTM, CDR2 ANQGSEA. The CDR3 is 17 residues long. CDR3 nucleotide sequence: TGCAGCGTTTTTTGGACTAACGGGAGGGCTGGGGCCAACGACCTGACTTTC. Translated, it gives CSVFWTNGRAGANDLTF.

The table lists this clonotype with a few counts. It may be a read error: a sequence one base away is much more abundant. The V and J genes are TRBV12-5 and TRBJ1-1; D perhaps matches TRBD1 (6 bases). CDR3 length equals 15 residues. The germline V gene encodes CDR1 LGHNT and CDR2 FRNRAP. CDR3 nucleotides: TGTGATAGTGGTTTGTCAAGGGGGGGGAACACTGAAGCTTTCTTT. Translating gives CDSGLSRGGNTEAFF.

Notes on this clonotype: At one of its ends the junction is not consistent with the germline gene, which may arise from a read error. J is TRBJ1-3 and V is TRBV4-1; unclear D gene. Germline lookup yields CDR1 MGHRA and CDR2 YSYEKL. The CDR3 has 15 amino acids. CDR3 sequence: CVSSQAPDSGSTIYF. The DNA for the CDR3 is TGCGTCAGCAGCCAAGCTCCGGACTCTGGAAGCACCATATATTTT.

The V gene is TRBV29-1, the J gene TRBJ1-1; D call uncertain. The V end lost 8 bases, the J end lost 2 bases, and 9 bases lay between the germline ends. The CDR3 is made up of 11 amino acids. Germline CDR1 reads SQVTM; CDR2 reads ANQGSEA. The CDR3 DNA reads TGCAGCATAAGAGGAAACACTGAAGCTTTCTTT. It translates to CSIRGNTEAFF.

The gene calls are TRBV12-3 or TRBV12-4 and TRBJ2-1, with a weak D call TRBD1 (5 bases). V lost 7 bases and J lost 16, with 20 bases in between. CDR3 length equals 12 residues. Written as DNA, the CDR3 is TGTGCCAGCACAAGAGGTGGGGCTGGGCAATTCTTC. It is translated as CASTRGGAGQFF.

Concerning this clonotype itself: At one boundary the junction diverges from the germline segment, which might be a read error. V gene TRBV4-3 combines with J gene TRBJ2-1; 7 positions match TRBD2. The germline CDR1 and CDR2 sequences are LGHNA and YSLEER. The CDR3 spans 19 residues. DNA for the CDR3: TGCGTCAGCAGCCAAATAATAGGACTAGAGGGAGAAAGGTACAATGAGCAGTTCTTC. It is translated as CVSSQIIGLEGERYNEQFF.

In regard to this clonotype: This CDR3 fails to terminate in the conserved phenylalanine or tryptophan, so it likely reflects a read error. This chain connects TRBV7-9 to TRBJ2-1; 9 nucleotides line up with TRBD2. Per the germline V gene, CDR1 is SEHNR and CDR2 is FQNEAQ (reference sequence). The V segment lost 6 bases and the J segment 8 bases; nucleotides outside the gene matches: 11. This CDR3 has 15 residues. The CDR3 sequence is CASRPSGGPPYEQFL. In DNA, the CDR3 is TGTGCCAGCAGACCGAGCGGGGGGCCCCCTTATGAGCAGTTCTTA.

As concerns this clonotype: This may be a read error, as it is one base from a much larger clone. The chain's CDR3 is CSVRKQGYDTEAFF. As DNA, the CDR3 is TGCAGTGTTAGAAAACAGGGTTACGACACTGAAGCTTTCTTT. The chain links TRBV20-1 to TRBJ1-1, with D perhaps TRBD1 (6 bases). The CDR3 has 14 amino acids. The V gene's germline CDR1 is DFQATT and CDR2 SNEGSKA (reference sequence).

Concerning this clonotype itself: A read error may produce the germline difference seen at one junction end. The chain recombines TRBV6-5 with TRBJ2-3; 15 nucleotides align to TRBD2. This CDR3 is 18 amino acids long. Per germline, CDR1 MNHEY and CDR2 SVGAGI. This CDR3 is CASSYGTSGGRVTDMQYF. In nucleotides, the CDR3 is TGTGCCAGTAGTTACGGGACTAGCGGGGGGCGGGTCACAGATATGCAGTATTTT.

The chain recombines TRBV6-5 with TRBJ2-1; perhaps D is TRBD1 or TRBD2 (5 bases each). Trimming pared 2 bases from V and 11 bases from J, leaving 25 bases between. Germline V gene data show CDR1 as MNHEY and CDR2 as SVGAGI. The CDR3 totals 17 residues. The CDR3: CASSYGLSGIGVYKQFF. The CDR3 nucleotides read TGTGCCAGCAGTTACGGGCTCTCCGGGATAGGGGTGTATAAGCAGTTCTTC.

V and J are TRBV20-1 and TRBJ2-3, with 12 bases lining up with TRBD2. Per germline, CDR1 DFQATT and CDR2 SNEGSKA (reference sequence). The CDR3 is made up of 17 amino acids. After removal of 6 bases from V and 5 bases from J, the junction contained 15 bases not matched to a gene. CDR3 loop: CSASGVPTSGRIDTQYF. DNA of the CDR3: TGCAGTGCCTCGGGGGTGCCTACTAGCGGGAGGATAGATACGCAGTATTTT.

A few counts support this clonotype. V gene TRBV24-1 combines with J gene TRBJ1-2; 7 bases match TRBD1. The junction had 8 bases not matched to a gene; V was cut back by 4 bases and J by 4 bases. CDR1 KGHDR and CDR2 SFDVKD come from the germline V gene. This CDR3 comprises 15 residues. The CDR3 DNA sequence: TGTGCCACCAGTGAAACCGGCGGGACAGCCTATGGCTACACCTTC. It specifies CATSETGGTAYGYTF.

The chain has TRBV11-2 and TRBJ2-7; TRBD2 might be the D (6 bases). V lost 0 bases and J lost 4, with 10 bases in between. Germline-derived CDR1 and CDR2 are SGHAT and FQNNGV. This CDR3 spans 14 amino acids. The CDR3: CASSLDLARYEQYF. The CDR3 DNA is TGTGCCAGCAGCTTAGACCTAGCGAGGTACGAGCAGTACTTC.

This chain connects TRBV15 to TRBJ1-5; D remains unclear. Germline loops: CDR1 LNHNV, CDR2 YYDKDF (reference sequence). V was trimmed by 0 bases and J by 4 bases, leaving 13 bases between them. CDR3 length: 16 residues. CDR3 protein: CATSREWGICNQPQHF. In DNA form, the CDR3 reads TGTGCCACCAGCAGAGAGTGGGGAATATGTAATCAGCCCCAGCATTTT.

Worth noting for this clonotype: The junction departs from germline at one end; a sequencing error may be responsible. CDR3 sequence reads: CACSLGSKETQYF. Here the CDR3 DNA reads TGCGCCTGCAGCTTGGGGTCGAAAGAGACCCAGTACTTC. The genes are TRBV5-1 and TRBJ2-5; no definite D call. CDR3 length equals 13 residues. CDR1 SGHRS and CDR2 YFSETQ come from the germline V gene.

Details on this clonotype: Its ends do not fully match the called genes, so a read error is possible. The rearrangement joins TRBV28 to TRBJ2-7; D could derive from TRBD1 or TRBD2 (5 bases each). The CDR3 extends over 15 amino acids. Looked up from germline, CDR1 is MDHEN and CDR2 is SYDVKM. CDR3 in DNA: TGTACCAGCAGTCCCCCCCTAGAGGGGTCCTATGAGCAGTACTTC. Translated: CTSSPPLEGSYEQYF.

This clonotype was picked up a small number of times. The rearrangement links TRBV28 to TRBJ2-7; 7 bases are shared with TRBD1. With V trimmed by 6 bases and J by 1 base, 9 bases remained unmatched. From germline, CDR1 is MDHEN and CDR2 SYDVKM. CDR3 size: 15 residues. The CDR3: CASSLGTVLSYEQYF. The CDR3 DNA reads as TGTGCCAGCAGCCTGGGGACAGTCTTATCCTACGAGCAGTACTTC.

This clonotype has just one count. The chain employs TRBV5-4 and TRBJ2-3; D possibly matches TRBD1 or TRBD2 (5 bases each). Germline CDR1 reads SGHNT; CDR2 reads YYREEE (reference sequence). The CDR3 spans 16 residues. Trimming took off 4 bases at V and 2 bases at J, with 17 bases between the two ends. The CDR3 reads CASSVGLPTNTDTQYF. CDR3 coding DNA: TGTGCCAGCAGCGTGGGGCTCCCGACTAACACAGATACGCAGTATTTT.

Concerning this clonotype itself: An end of the junction differs from the germline gene, which may be a read error. The rearrangement links TRBV5-1 to TRBJ2-3; no clear D gene. There are 14 residues in the CDR3. Germline loops: CDR1 SGHRS, CDR2 YFSETQ. This CDR3 is CASSLLSVIDTQYF. Written as DNA, the CDR3 is TGTGCCAGCAGCTTGTTGTCAGTTATAGATACGCAGTATTTT.

Note on this clonotype: Germline and junction disagree at one end, which may indicate a read error. The rearrangement uses TRBV6-1 and TRBJ1-6; D possibly corresponds to TRBD1 (6 bases). CDR3 length: 13 residues. Germline CDR1 is MNHNS and CDR2 is SASEGT. CDR3 nucleotides: TGTGCCAGCAGTGAAGCCAGGGGAAACCGCGGGCTCTTT. It is translated as CASSEARGNRGLF.

This clonotype was seen only a few times. A read error may be the cause here, since a much bigger clone is one base away. The chain joins TRBV11-2 to TRBJ2-3, with D hard to call. Germline CDR1 SGHAT, CDR2 FQNNGV. The CDR3 contains 15 residues. The V and J ends lost 5 bases and 2 bases respectively, with 14 bases between them. Here the CDR3 DNA reads TGTGCCAGCAGCCGGGCCGCAACCGCCACAGATACGCAGTATTTT. Its translation is CASSRAATATDTQYF.

The chain links TRBV6-1 to TRBJ1-1; D may be TRBD1 (6 bases). Germline V gene sequence: CDR1 MNHNS, CDR2 SASEGT. Trimming took off 7 bases at V and 4 bases at J, with 19 bases between the two ends. This CDR3 region has 15 residues. CDR3 sequence reads: CASNWDKGYSTEAFF. The CDR3 DNA follows: TGTGCCAGCAACTGGGACAAGGGATATAGCACTGAAGCTTTCTTT.